The 22 T cell receptor beta chains below come from one sample, sequenced in a study of cytomegalovirus exposure and HLA in healthy donors (dated 2017 in TCRdb). The library relied on the immunoSEQ multiplex PCR assay. A mixture of 60 forward primers for TCR Vbeta segments and 13 reverse primers for TCR Jbeta segments was used in the multiplex PCR. TCRdb retrieved this table from immuneACCESS and kept in-frame rearrangements only. Not all clones are present; in checked studies, unresolved V genes account for under half, and no reason is known for the remainder. In this sample the table shows 100,000 or so clones, roughly 79% of which occur a single time. The ten largest clonotypes hold about 5% of the sample. Sequencing was done on a sample of PBMCs. The receptor set was obtained from a woman aged 40 to 49 in good health and CMV-seronegative.

This chain joins TRBV7-9 and TRBJ2-1; 12 bases fit TRBD2. CDR1 is SEHNR, CDR2 FQNEAQ, per germline (reference sequence). V shed 8 bases and J 7 bases; nucleotides not matched to a gene: 3. This CDR3 is 13 amino acids long. CDR3 DNA sequence: TGTGCCAGCGTCCTAGCGGGGGGGAATGAGCAGTTCTTC. Amino acid sequence: CASVLAGGNEQFF.

The chain combines TRBV10-1 with TRBJ1-4; 9 bases are a match to TRBD1. There are 15 residues in the CDR3. Unmatched junction bases numbered 9, after V lost 5 bases and J lost 8 bases. Germline assignment: CDR1 WNHNN and CDR2 SYGVQD (reference sequence). The CDR3 loop reads CASSTTGGQDEKLFF. CDR3 DNA sequence: TGCGCCAGCAGTACAACAGGGGGCCAGGACGAAAAACTGTTTTTT.

This sequence joins TRBV6-5 and TRBJ1-4; a weak D match, TRBD1 (6 bases). The length of the CDR3 is 13 residues. Trimming stripped 5 bases from V and 8 bases from J, with 12 bases between. CDR1 is MNHEY, CDR2 SVGAGI, per germline. Written as DNA, the CDR3 is TGTGCCAGCAGTGACAGGTACAGGGAAAAACTGTTTTTT. Its protein is CASSDRYREKLFF.

The chain links TRBV29-1 to TRBJ1-2; D possibly corresponds to TRBD1 (6 bases). Trimming removed 5 bases from V and 2 bases from J, with 15 bases in between. The germline V gene encodes CDR1 SQVTM and CDR2 ANQGSEA. This CDR3 contains 14 residues. CDR3 loop: CSVKTGLTNYGYTF. The DNA of the CDR3 is TGCAGCGTTAAAACAGGGCTGACAAACTATGGCTACACCTTC.

This clone was seen only a few times. This chain uses TRBV4-1 with TRBJ2-7; 9 nucleotides line up with TRBD1. There are 15 residues in the CDR3. Trimming at V came to 2 bases and at J to 2 bases, leaving 4 bases not matched to a gene. Germline assignment: CDR1 MGHRA and CDR2 YSYEKL. The CDR3 region has the DNA TGCGCCAGCAGCCAACGACAGGGGGAGGCCTACGAGCAGTACTTC. Protein sequence: CASSQRQGEAYEQYF.

The rearrangement uses TRBV6-4 and TRBJ2-7, with 10 positions matching TRBD2. Trimming cost V 2 bases and J 6 bases; bases outside gene matches: 1. CDR1 MRHNA and CDR2 SNTAGT come from the germline V gene. The CDR3 contains 13 residues. The CDR3 bases are TGTGCCAGCAGTGACGTAGCGGGGGGCGAGCAGTACTTC. The encoded protein is CASSDVAGGEQYF.

This clone was observed a few times. The DNA of the CDR3 is TGTGCCAGCAGCTTGCAGGATAACACTGAAGCTTTCTTT. Translating it yields CASSLQDNTEAFF. The V and J genes are TRBV5-5 and TRBJ1-1; no definite D call. The ends were cut back, 1 base at V and 2 bases at J, with 6 bases in the middle. Germline V CDR1 and CDR2: SGHKS, YYEKEE (reference sequence). This CDR3 is built from 13 residues.

The V gene is TRBV7-9, the J gene TRBJ2-3, with TRBD1 matching over 12 bases. This CDR3 comprises 16 residues. The V segment lost 4 bases and the J segment 5 bases; nucleotides outside the gene matches: 7. Germline CDR1 and CDR2: SEHNR and FQNEAQ (reference sequence). The CDR3 DNA reads TGTGCCAGCAGCTCCTCCGGGACAGGGGGCCGAGATACGCAGTATTTT. It is translated as CASSSSGTGGRDTQYF.

V is TRBV5-1 and J is TRBJ2-1; 11 nucleotides align to TRBD1. The CDR3 runs to 17 residues. Looked up from germline, CDR1 is SGHRS and CDR2 is YFSETQ. V shed 4 bases and J 7 bases; nucleotides not matched to a gene: 13. Here the CDR3 DNA reads TGCGCCAGCAGCCCGGGCCCGGGACAGGGGGGAGAAAATGAGCAGTTCTTC. Amino acids: CASSPGPGQGGENEQFF.

The J gene is TRBJ2-7, the V gene TRBV6-1; 11 nucleotides align to TRBD2. CDR3 length equals 16 residues. The germline CDR1 and CDR2 sequences are MNHNS and SASEGT. V shed 2 bases, J shed 2 bases, and the junction held 5 bases outside the gene matches. DNA for the CDR3: TGTGCCAGCAGTGAAACTTTAGCGGGGGGGCCCTACGAGCAGTACTTC. Its translation is CASSETLAGGPYEQYF.

The chain couples TRBV5-4 to TRBJ2-7, with a tentative D call TRBD1 (6 bases). The CDR3 runs to 15 residues. V lost 3 bases, J lost 0 bases, and 13 bases lay in between. The germline gives CDR1 SGHNT, CDR2 YYREEE (reference sequence). CDR3 sequence reads: CASSSSRDTSYEQYF. CDR3 DNA sequence: TGTGCCAGCAGCTCGTCCCGGGACACCTCCTACGAGCAGTACTTC.

Here the CDR3 DNA reads TGTGCCAGTAGTATTTTTGGGACAGGGGACACTGAAGCTTTCTTT. Its translation is CASSIFGTGDTEAFF. The chain employs TRBV19 and TRBJ1-1; TRBD1 aligns across 10 bases. With V trimmed by 3 bases and J by 3 bases, 4 bases remained unmatched. The germline gives CDR1 LNHDA, CDR2 SQIVND (reference sequence). The CDR3 length is 15 residues. Full variable domain (outside the CDR3, taken from reference TRBV19 and TRBJ1-1): DGGITQSPKYLFRKEGQNVTLSCEQNLNHDAMYWYRQDPGQGLRLIYYSQIVNDFQKGDIAEGYSVSREKKESFPLTVTSAQKNPTAFYLCASSIFGTGDTEAFFGQGTRLTVV.

The chain couples TRBV2 to TRBJ2-7; perhaps TRBD1 as D (5 bases). The CDR3 covers 14 residues. Germline V gene data show CDR1 as SNHLY and CDR2 as FYNNEI. V was cut by 10 bases and J by 1 base, with 17 bases left in between. CDR3 bases: TGTGCCACCAGCTTTAGACAGAAGTCCTACGAGCAGTACTTC. It specifies CATSFRQKSYEQYF.

The chain links TRBV5-6 to TRBJ1-6; 7 bases fit TRBD1. Trimming removed 4 bases from V and 7 bases from J; junction bases left unmatched: 5. This CDR3 is built from 14 residues. From germline, CDR1 is SGHDT and CDR2 YYEEEE. The CDR3 region is CASSTGQPNSPLHF. CDR3 in DNA: TGTGCCAGCAGCACGGGACAGCCCAATTCACCCCTCCACTTT.

The J gene is TRBJ2-1, the V gene TRBV29-1; D is possibly TRBD2 (7 bases). The CDR3 consists of 13 residues. The germline gives CDR1 SQVTM, CDR2 ANQGSEA. With 3 bases removed from V and 7 bases from J, the gap between germline ends came to 13 bases. The CDR3 sequence is CSVDGGLGNEQFF. In DNA form, the CDR3 reads TGCAGCGTTGACGGGGGGCTGGGGAATGAGCAGTTCTTC.

J is TRBJ2-1 and V is TRBV4-2, with D perhaps matching TRBD1 (6 bases). The germline V gene encodes CDR1 LGHNA and CDR2 YNFKEQ. This CDR3 is 12 amino acids long. Trimming removed 3 bases at V and 6 bases at J, with 6 bases between. CDR3 bases: TGTGCCAGCAGCCAGGGGGCCAATGAGCAGTTCTTC. Its protein product is CASSQGANEQFF.

This rearrangement joins TRBV19 to TRBJ1-2; D is possibly TRBD1 (5 bases). The CDR3 contains 15 residues. V shed 3 bases and J shed 4 bases, with 15 bases lying between them. Germline V gene lookup returns CDR1 LNHDA and CDR2 SQIVND (reference sequence). In nucleotides, the CDR3 is TGTGCCAGTAGTATTGCGGGGCAGGGCAGCTATGGCTACACCTTC. Its translation is CASSIAGQGSYGYTF.

The rearrangement links TRBV7-2 to TRBJ2-3; possibly TRBD2 for D (7 bases). This CDR3 region has 14 residues. Germline CDR1 and CDR2: SGHTA and FQGNSA. Trimming removed 6 bases from V and 2 bases from J, with 12 bases in between. The DNA of the CDR3 is TGTGCCAGCAGGAGGGGGGGGTCCACAGATACGCAGTATTTT. It is translated as CASRRGGSTDTQYF. Full variable domain (outside the CDR3, taken from reference TRBV7-2 and TRBJ2-3): GAGVSQSPSNKVTEKGKDVELRCDPISGHTALYWYRQSLGQGLEFLIYFQGNSAPDKSGLPSDRFSAERTGGSVSTLTIQRTQQEDSAVYLCASRRGGSTDTQYFGPGTRLTVL.

The genes are TRBV7-2 and TRBJ1-2; 9 bases match TRBD1. V lost 4 bases, J lost 4 bases, and 4 bases stayed unmatched. Germline CDR1 is SGHTA and CDR2 is FQGNSA. This CDR3 region has 14 residues. The DNA for the CDR3 is TGTGCCAGCAGCTCCGGGGACAGGGTCTATGGCTACACCTTC. Protein: CASSSGDRVYGYTF. Combining the CDR3 with reference TRBV7-2 and TRBJ1-2 gives the whole variable domain GAGVSQSPSNKVTEKGKDVELRCDPISGHTALYWYRQSLGQGLEFLIYFQGNSAPDKSGLPSDRFSAERTGGSVSTLTIQRTQQEDSAVYLCASSSGDRVYGYTFGSGTRLTVV.

The chain is built from TRBV9 and TRBJ1-1; no reliable D call. The CDR3 runs 14 residues. Germline lookup yields CDR1 SGDLS and CDR2 YYNGEE. Trimming pared 3 bases from V and 4 bases from J, leaving 13 bases between. CDR3 sequence reads: CASSGFAGPTEAFF. The CDR3 nucleotides are TGTGCCAGCAGCGGTTTCGCAGGCCCCACTGAAGCTTTCTTT.

V and J are TRBV7-9 and TRBJ2-1, with D possibly matching TRBD2 (5 bases). The V gene's germline CDR1 is SEHNR and CDR2 FQNEAQ (reference sequence). The CDR3 consists of 16 residues. The V end lost 5 bases, the J end lost 5 bases, and 19 bases lay between the germline ends. CDR3 protein: CASSRVWTSGDNEQFF. The CDR3 DNA reads TGTGCCAGCAGCCGGGTTTGGACTTCAGGCGACAATGAGCAGTTCTTC.

This clone was recorded at least ten times. CDR3 DNA sequence: TGCGCCAGCAGCTGGGAGTGGGACACTGAAGCTTTCTTT. This translates into CASSWEWDTEAFF. The chain joins TRBV5-1 to TRBJ1-1; D remains unclear. The CDR3 covers 13 residues. Trimming took 3 bases from V and 3 from J, leaving 9 bases between them. Germline loops: CDR1 SGHRS, CDR2 YFSETQ.